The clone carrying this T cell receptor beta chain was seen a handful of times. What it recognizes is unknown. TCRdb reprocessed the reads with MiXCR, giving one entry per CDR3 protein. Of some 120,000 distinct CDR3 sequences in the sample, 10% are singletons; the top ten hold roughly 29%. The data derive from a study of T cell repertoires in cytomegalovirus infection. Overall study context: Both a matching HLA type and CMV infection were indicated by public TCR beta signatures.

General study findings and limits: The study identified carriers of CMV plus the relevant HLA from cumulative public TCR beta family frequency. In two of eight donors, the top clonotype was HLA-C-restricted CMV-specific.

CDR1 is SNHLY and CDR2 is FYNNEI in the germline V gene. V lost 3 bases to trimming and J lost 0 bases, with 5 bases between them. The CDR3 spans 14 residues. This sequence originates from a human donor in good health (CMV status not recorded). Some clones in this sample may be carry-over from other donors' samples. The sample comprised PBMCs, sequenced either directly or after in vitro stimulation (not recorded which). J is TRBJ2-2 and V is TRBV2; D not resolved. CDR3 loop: CASSDVTNTGELFF. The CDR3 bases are TGTGCCAGCAGTGATGTCACGAACACCGGGGAGCTGTTTTTT. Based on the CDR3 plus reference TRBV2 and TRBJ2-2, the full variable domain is EPEVTQTPSHQVTQMGQEVILRCVPISNHLYFYWYRQILGQKVEFLVSFYNNEISEKSEIFDDQFSVERPDGSNFTLKIRSTKLEDSAMYFCASSDVTNTGELFFGEGSRLTVL.